The 20 T cell receptor beta chains below were found in one sample sequenced in a study of T cells in Graves' hyperthyroidism and ophthalmopathy. RNA transcripts were the template for amplifying TCR beta CDR3 regions. TCR CDR3 underwent first-round RT-PCR with the HTBI primer set. TCRdb reprocessed the multiplex PCR reads via MiXCR and lists one record per CDR3 protein. Here the sample spans approximately 400,000 distinct CDR3 sequences, more than 15% being singletons. The source material was blood. These receptors came from a woman aged 18-30 years with Graves' hyperthyroidism.

This clonotype was observed at least ten times. The chain links TRBV10-3 to TRBJ2-7, with 7 bases that match TRBD1. The V and J ends lost 11 bases and 2 bases, in that order; junction bases with no gene match: 9. This CDR3 has 13 amino acids. The germline CDR1 and CDR2 sequences are ENHRY and SYGVKD. CDR3 loop: CALGQDQTYEQYF. CDR3 in DNA: TGTGCCCTCGGACAGGACCAAACCTACGAGCAGTACTTC.

This sequence joins TRBV7-9 and TRBJ1-4; D uncertain. The germline V and J ends were trimmed by 11 bases and 7 bases, with 14 bases remaining between them. This CDR3 is 12 amino acids long. Per the germline V gene, CDR1 is SEHNR and CDR2 is FQNEAQ (reference sequence). DNA for the CDR3: TGTGCCGCTTCGGGCAGCAGTGAAAAACTGTTTTTT. Translated: CAASGSSEKLFF.

This clonotype showed up many times. The rearrangement links TRBV2 to TRBJ1-5; perhaps TRBD1 as D (5 bases). The V gene's germline CDR1 is SNHLY and CDR2 FYNNEI. This CDR3 contains 14 residues. The V gene lost 7 bases and the J gene lost 9 bases, with 19 bases spanning the gap. CDR3 bases: TGTGCCAGCACGGTCAGGGCTACCGAAGGGCCCCAGCATTTT. It encodes CASTVRATEGPQHF.

This clonotype was seen at least ten times. This chain uses TRBV7-2 with TRBJ2-3; D is possibly TRBD1 (5 bases). Germline lookup yields CDR1 SGHTA and CDR2 FQGNSA. Trimming took 1 base from V and 2 from J, leaving 13 bases between them. This CDR3 is built from 16 residues. The CDR3 region has the DNA TGTGCCAGCAGCTTAGTTGGCAGGGCATCCACAGATACGCAGTATTTT. Its translation is CASSLVGRASTDTQYF.

The chain uses TRBV20-1 and TRBJ2-3; 14 positions agree with TRBD2. Germline V gene data show CDR1 as DFQATT and CDR2 as SNEGSKA (reference sequence). This CDR3 is built from 18 residues. The V segment lost 5 bases and the J segment 2 bases; nucleotides outside the gene matches: 12. This chain's CDR3 is CSAPGLAGGPPITDTQYF. For the CDR3, the DNA is TGCAGTGCTCCCGGACTAGCGGGGGGACCTCCTATCACAGATACGCAGTATTTT.

This clonotype appeared many times. The genes are TRBV3-1 and TRBJ1-1; weak D call: TRBD1 (5 bases). Germline lookup yields CDR1 LGHDT and CDR2 YNNKEL (reference sequence). The CDR3 is 15 residues long. V lost 1 base and J lost 6, with 15 bases in between. This CDR3 reads CASSQVVGQGSEAFF. In nucleotides, the CDR3 is TGTGCCAGCAGCCAAGTGGTTGGGCAGGGTTCTGAAGCTTTCTTT.

This clonotype came up once. A much larger clone lies a single base off, so this may be a read error. The J gene is TRBJ2-7, the V gene TRBV20-1; no definite D call. Germline CDR1 reads DFQATT; CDR2 reads SNEGSKA (reference sequence). V was pared by 3 bases and J by 3 bases, with 18 bases between. The CDR3 covers 15 residues. CDR3 DNA sequence: TGCAGTGCTAGGGGAAACCTTTCGCCATGCTACGAGCAGTACTTC. Amino acid sequence: CSARGNLSPCYEQYF.

This clonotype was picked up a small number of times. As DNA, the CDR3 is TGCGCCAGCAGTGCGTTTAGCGGGAGCAATGAGCAGTTCTTC. Translating gives CASSAFSGSNEQFF. V usage is TRBV10-1 and J usage is TRBJ2-1, with 9 bases aligning to TRBD2. This CDR3 has 14 amino acids. Trimming removed 4 bases from V and 6 bases from J; junction bases left unmatched: 4. CDR1 WNHNN and CDR2 SYGVQD come from the germline V gene (reference sequence).

This clonotype showed up many times. This chain joins TRBV5-8 and TRBJ1-2; 8 bases map to TRBD1. CDR1 and CDR2 from the germline V gene are SGHTS and YDEGEE. V shed 5 bases, J shed 0 bases, and the junction held 9 bases outside the gene matches. This CDR3 has 16 residues. As DNA, the CDR3 is TGTGCCAGCAGTTGGAGATACAGGGGGTCTAACTATGGCTACACCTTC. Its translation is CASSWRYRGSNYGYTF.

The table lists this clonotype with many counts. The gene calls are TRBV24-1 and TRBJ2-1, with TRBD1 matching over 12 bases. The germline V gene has CDR1 KGHDR and CDR2 SFDVKD. V lost 3 bases and J lost 6; bases outside the gene matches: 5. The CDR3 covers 16 residues. This CDR3 reads CATSDDGTGGFNEQFF. The CDR3 DNA follows: TGTGCCACCAGTGATGATGGGACAGGGGGCTTCAATGAGCAGTTCTTC.

This rearrangement joins TRBV29-1 to TRBJ1-1; 7 nucleotides line up with TRBD1. The junction had 4 bases not matched to a gene; V was cut back by 6 bases and J by 6 bases. The CDR3 spans 11 residues. The germline V gene encodes CDR1 SQVTM and CDR2 ANQGSEA. CDR3: CSVRRGPEAFF. The CDR3 DNA reads as TGCAGCGTCCGTAGGGGGCCTGAAGCTTTCTTT.

This chain connects TRBV29-1 to TRBJ2-1; 11 bases align to TRBD1. Germline loops: CDR1 SQVTM, CDR2 ANQGSEA. The CDR3 contains 13 residues. J gave up 7 bases and V 7 bases, and 6 bases lay outside the gene matches. The CDR3 sequence is CSADGTGGNEQFF. The CDR3 DNA is TGCAGCGCAGATGGGACAGGGGGAAATGAGCAGTTCTTC.

This clonotype occurred a few times. The chain carries TRBV20-1 and TRBJ2-6; D remains unclear. The CDR3 consists of 12 residues. Deletions cut 6 bases from V and 2 bases from J, with 5 bases between. CDR1 DFQATT and CDR2 SNEGSKA come from the germline V gene (reference sequence). CDR3 in amino acids: CSATTGANVLTF. The CDR3 region has the DNA TGCAGTGCGACCACTGGGGCCAACGTCCTGACTTTC.

The chain uses TRBV5-4 and TRBJ1-2; TRBD1 matches at 8 bases. This CDR3 region has 16 residues. From germline, CDR1 is SGHNT and CDR2 YYREEE (reference sequence). V dropped 5 bases and J dropped 4; count of bases not matched to a gene: 13. CDR3 sequence (DNA): TGTGCCAGCAGTTATAGGGACAGGCAATTGTTCTATGGCTACACCTTC. Translating gives CASSYRDRQLFYGYTF.

There are many counts of this clonotype. V usage is TRBV2 and J usage is TRBJ2-7; D unclear. V lost 3 bases and J 2 bases, leaving 8 bases between the germline ends. Per germline, CDR1 SNHLY and CDR2 FYNNEI. The CDR3 is 13 amino acids. The CDR3 DNA reads as TGTGCCAGCAGTGATCCTCCCCCCTACGAGCAGTACTTC. It codes for CASSDPPPYEQYF.

At least ten counts were recorded for this clonotype. The chain has TRBV4-3 and TRBJ1-2, with TRBD1 as a possible D gene (5 bases). Germline V gene sequence: CDR1 LGHNA, CDR2 YSLEER. The CDR3 sequence is 14 residues long. V was pared by 1 base and J by 4 bases, with 10 bases between. The CDR3 reads CASSQVGTGYGYTF. CDR3 sequence (DNA): TGCGCCAGCAGCCAAGTTGGTACAGGCTATGGCTACACCTTC.

This clonotype occurred many times. V is TRBV7-6 and J is TRBJ1-1, with D perhaps TRBD1 (5 bases). Germline V lookup: CDR1 SGHVS, CDR2 FNYEAQ. V was clipped by 1 base and J by 0 bases, with 12 bases between them. This CDR3 is 16 amino acids long. Here the CDR3 DNA reads TGTGCCAGCAGCTTAGAGGGGACGGGGATGAACACTGAAGCTTTCTTT. Protein sequence: CASSLEGTGMNTEAFF.

The V call is TRBV6-2 or TRBV6-3, the J call TRBJ1-1; D may be TRBD1 (5 bases). Germline CDR1 and CDR2: MNHEY and SVGEGT. The CDR3 length is 15 residues. V dropped 2 bases and J dropped 0 bases, with 10 bases sitting between them. The CDR3 region has the DNA TGTGCCAGCAGTTACGGGGGTATGCTGAACACTGAAGCTTTCTTT. Encoded protein: CASSYGGMLNTEAFF.

The rearrangement links TRBV10-3 to TRBJ1-2, with a tentative D call TRBD1 (5 bases). V lost 6 bases, J lost 10 bases, and 15 bases lay in between. There are 12 residues in the CDR3. Looked up from germline, CDR1 is ENHRY and CDR2 is SYGVKD. In DNA, the CDR3 is TGTGCCATCAGGGGGGATCCAGAGGCCTACACCTTC. Protein sequence: CAIRGDPEAYTF.

V usage is TRBV6-1 and J usage is TRBJ2-4; TRBD1 matches 10 bases. CDR3 length: 16 residues. V lost 5 bases to trimming and J lost 8 bases; unmatched junction nucleotides: 12. The germline gives CDR1 MNHNS, CDR2 SASEGT. This CDR3 reads CASSQNDRGLQDIQYF. The CDR3 DNA reads TGTGCCAGCAGTCAAAACGACAGGGGGCTACAGGACATTCAGTACTTC.